One T cell receptor (beta chain) is described in this entry. The antigen remains unidentified. This probably arose from a read error, given a far larger clone one base away. The germline gives CDR1 MGHRA, CDR2 YSYEKL. This CDR3 region has 13 residues. Sequencing was at deep level. Generated by immunoSEQ multiplex PCR, the TCRdb table keeps only in-frame clones and is missing some. The repertoire holds about 520,000 clones, approximately 84% seen once, with approximately 12% in the top ten. These data originate in a study of shared clonotypes between healthy human individuals. Background on the study: Donors were two women and three men aged 18 to 49. Notes on the study in general: What limited the represented genetic and exposure-history diversity was the small number of donors.

The source is a woman in her thirties or forties in good health. Some clones in this sample may be carry-over from other donors' samples. Material for sequencing was PBMCs. The rearrangement joins TRBV4-1 to TRBJ1-2; maybe TRBD1 (5 bases). The CDR3 bases are TGCGCCAGCACCCGTATGGGGGGTACTGGCCACACCTTC. Translation: CASTRMGGTGHTF.